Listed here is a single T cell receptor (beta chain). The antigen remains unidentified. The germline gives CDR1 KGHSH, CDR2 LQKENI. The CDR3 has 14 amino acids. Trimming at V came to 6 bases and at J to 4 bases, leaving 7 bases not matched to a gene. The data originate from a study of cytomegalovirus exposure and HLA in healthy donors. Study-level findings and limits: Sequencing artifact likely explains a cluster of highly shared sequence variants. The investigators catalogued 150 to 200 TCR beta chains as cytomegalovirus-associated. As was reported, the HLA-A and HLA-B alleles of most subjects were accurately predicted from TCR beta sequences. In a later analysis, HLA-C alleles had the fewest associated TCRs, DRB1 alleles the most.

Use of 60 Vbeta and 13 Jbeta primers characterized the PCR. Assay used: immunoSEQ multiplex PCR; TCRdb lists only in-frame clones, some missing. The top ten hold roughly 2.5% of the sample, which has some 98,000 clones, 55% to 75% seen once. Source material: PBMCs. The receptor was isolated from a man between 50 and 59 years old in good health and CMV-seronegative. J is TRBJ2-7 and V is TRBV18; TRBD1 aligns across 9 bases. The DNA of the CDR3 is TGTGCCAGCTCCCCAACCGGGACAGGGTACGAGCAGTACTTC. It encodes CASSPTGTGYEQYF.